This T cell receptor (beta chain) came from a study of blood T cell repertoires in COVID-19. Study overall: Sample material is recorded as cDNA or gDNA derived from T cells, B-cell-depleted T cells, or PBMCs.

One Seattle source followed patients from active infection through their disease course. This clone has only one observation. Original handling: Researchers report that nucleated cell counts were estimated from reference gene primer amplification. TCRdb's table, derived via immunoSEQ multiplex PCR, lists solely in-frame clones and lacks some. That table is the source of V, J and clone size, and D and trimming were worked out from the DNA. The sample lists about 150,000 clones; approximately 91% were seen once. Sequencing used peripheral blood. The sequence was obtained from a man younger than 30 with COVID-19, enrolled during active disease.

The DNA for the CDR3 is TGTGCCAGCAGGCTTGACAGGGTGAACACTGAAGCTTTCTTT. Protein: CASRLDRVNTEAFF. V gene TRBV2 combines with J gene TRBJ1-1; 7 bases fit TRBD1. Germline V CDR1 and CDR2: SNHLY, FYNNEI. V gave up 6 bases and J gave up 0 bases; unmatched junction bases: 4. This CDR3 has 14 residues.